A single sample is the source of the 32 T cell receptor beta chains below, sequenced in a study of blood T cell repertoires in COVID-19. Using immunoSEQ multiplex PCR, the repertoire was profiled, and TCRdb retains in-frame clones only, with some absent. The sample yields around 240,000 clones, approximately 90% seen once. The sequencing input was PBMCs or T cells enriched from blood (not recorded which). These receptors were taken from a human donor in a cohort exposed to, infected with or recovered from COVID-19 (not recorded which). The donor label of this sample is uncertain.

This chain connects TRBV5-8 to TRBJ1-5; no clear D. The V end was cut by 7 bases, the J end by 2 bases, with 16 bases between. Germline CDR1 is SGHTS and CDR2 is YDEGEE. The CDR3 is 15 residues long. In nucleotides, the CDR3 is TGTGCCAGCGGACCCTCCGAGGGCGGCAATCAGCCCCAGCATTTT. Amino acids: CASGPSEGGNQPQHF.

The rearrangement joins TRBV9 to TRBJ1-3; D remains unclear. V was cut by 1 base and J by 1 base, with 6 bases left in between. The CDR3 runs 14 residues. Germline-derived CDR1 and CDR2 are SGDLS and YYNGEE. The CDR3 DNA reads TGTGCCAGCAGCGTAACAGTGTCTGGAAACACCATATATTTT. Protein: CASSVTVSGNTIYF.

The V call is TRBV5-6, the J call TRBJ1-3; D is unresolved. V shed 2 bases and J shed 1 base, with 10 bases lying between them. This CDR3 is built from 15 residues. Germline loops: CDR1 SGHDT, CDR2 YYEEEE. CDR3 residues: CASSLSPGSGNTIYF. The CDR3 DNA is TGTGCCAGCAGCTTATCCCCGGGGTCTGGAAACACCATATATTTT.

This sequence joins TRBV19 and TRBJ2-7; D may be TRBD1 (6 bases). This CDR3 has 14 amino acids. V lost 2 bases, J lost 3 bases, and 11 bases lay in between. Germline CDR1 is LNHDA and CDR2 is SQIVND (reference sequence). The CDR3 region is CASSISKGDYEQYF. The CDR3 bases are TGTGCCAGTAGTATAAGTAAGGGGGACTACGAGCAGTACTTC.

This chain connects TRBV18 to TRBJ1-4, with 8 bases matching TRBD1. Losses at the gene ends were 6 bases for V and 6 bases for J; bases not matched to a gene: 3. Germline V gene sequence: CDR1 KGHSH, CDR2 LQKENI. This CDR3 contains 13 residues. CDR3 loop: CASSAGQDEKLFF. DNA of the CDR3: TGTGCCAGCTCGGCGGGACAGGATGAAAAACTGTTTTTT.

V and J are TRBV6-6 and TRBJ2-7; D unresolved. The CDR3 has 12 residues. V shed 0 bases and J shed 6 bases, with 6 bases lying between them. CDR1 is MNHNY and CDR2 is SVGAGI in the germline V gene (reference sequence). CDR3 in amino acids: CASSYSTGEQYF. The CDR3 nucleotides are TGTGCCAGCAGTTACTCGACGGGCGAGCAGTACTTC.

The rearrangement links TRBV19 to TRBJ2-1, with 10 bases aligning to TRBD2. The CDR3 length is 16 residues. The trim removed 5 bases at V and 8 bases at J, leaving 12 bases unmatched. Germline V gene sequence: CDR1 LNHDA, CDR2 SQIVND (reference sequence). CDR3 sequence (DNA): TGTGCCAGTAGTGCGCACCAGCGGGGGGGCCTAGATGAGCAGTTCTTC. This encodes CASSAHQRGGLDEQFF.

This clone was seen a few times. The J gene is TRBJ1-6, the V gene TRBV10-3; TRBD1 might be the D (5 bases). This CDR3 spans 16 amino acids. Germline lookup yields CDR1 ENHRY and CDR2 SYGVKD. With 10 bases removed from V and 2 bases from J, the gap between germline ends came to 18 bases. The CDR3 spells CATGPTQGTYNSPLHF. DNA of the CDR3: TGTGCCACAGGACCCACTCAGGGTACCTATAATTCACCCCTCCACTTT.

This rearrangement joins TRBV12-5 to TRBJ1-4; D remains ambiguous. Trimming cost V 4 bases and J 2 bases, with 20 bases left between them. The CDR3 totals 18 residues. The germline V gene encodes CDR1 LGHNT and CDR2 FRNRAP. CDR3 region: CASGSSSGSVATNEKLFF. The DNA of the CDR3 is TGTGCTAGTGGTTCGTCATCGGGATCGGTAGCGACTAATGAAAAACTGTTTTTT.

This clone was found once. This chain connects TRBV7-6 to TRBJ2-4; 8 bases map to TRBD1. Trimming cost V 3 bases and J 5 bases; bases outside gene matches: 9. CDR3 length: 16 residues. Germline CDR1 reads SGHVS; CDR2 reads FNYEAQ. The CDR3 spells CASSFSPGGPENIQYF. CDR3 DNA: TGTGCCAGCAGCTTTTCTCCAGGGGGCCCTGAAAACATTCAGTACTTC.

V is TRBV19 and J is TRBJ1-2; D is perhaps TRBD1 (5 bases). Trimming removed 6 bases at V and 1 base at J, with 24 bases between. The CDR3 totals 18 residues. The germline V gene has CDR1 LNHDA and CDR2 SQIVND (reference sequence). In DNA form, the CDR3 reads TGTGCCAGTAGGAAAGGGCAACAGGCCAAGGATCGTAACTATGGCTACACCTTC. Protein: CASRKGQQAKDRNYGYTF.

V and J are TRBV18 and TRBJ1-6, with 10 bases aligning to TRBD1. There are 17 residues in the CDR3. Germline values: CDR1 KGHSH, CDR2 LQKENI. V was pared by 3 bases and J by 11 bases, with 13 bases of the junction left unmatched. CDR3 loop: CASSPTTGTGAGAPLHF. In nucleotides, the CDR3 is TGTGCCAGCTCACCTACCACCGGGACAGGGGCTGGGGCACCCCTCCACTTT.

V gene TRBV3-1 (or the pseudogene TRBV3-2) combines with J gene TRBJ2-7, with D possibly TRBD2 on 6 matching bases. The germline V gene has CDR1 LGHDT and CDR2 YNNKEL (reference sequence). This CDR3 is built from 16 residues. V shed 4 bases and J shed 0 bases, with 16 bases lying between them. The CDR3 here is CASSPSRGPGSYEQYF. The CDR3 nucleotides read TGTGCCAGCAGCCCCTCGCGGGGCCCCGGCTCCTACGAGCAGTACTTC.

This clone has only one observation. One junction end does not reproduce the germline sequence, and a read error may be involved. The chain joins TRBV19 to TRBJ2-7, with 11 positions matching TRBD1. The CDR3 loop spans 15 amino acids. CDR1 and CDR2 from the germline V gene are LNHDA and SQIVND (reference sequence). The DNA for the CDR3 is TGTGCCAGTAGTACCCCCCTTCTCGGACAGGGGGCTAAACACTTC. Its protein is CASSTPLLGQGAKHF.

The CDR3 here is CASLPQGSETQYF. CDR3 coding DNA: TGTGCCAGCCTCCCACAGGGTTCGGAGACCCAGTACTTC. V is TRBV3-1 (or the pseudogene TRBV3-2) and J is TRBJ2-5; possibly TRBD1 for D (6 bases). The CDR3 consists of 13 residues. Trimming took 8 bases from V and 5 from J, leaving 15 bases between them. Germline assignment: CDR1 LGHDT and CDR2 YNNKEL (reference sequence).

V and J are TRBV7-9 and TRBJ1-1; D gene uncertain. The germline gives CDR1 SEHNR, CDR2 FQNEAQ (reference sequence). The CDR3 is 14 residues long. V lost 3 bases and J 2 bases, leaving 10 bases between the germline ends. CDR3 DNA sequence: TGTGCCAGCAGCTTTCGGGGAATTAACACTGAAGCTTTCTTT. Translation: CASSFRGINTEAFF.

The chain is built from TRBV18 and TRBJ1-2; D might be TRBD1 (6 bases). Trimming removed 4 bases from V and 5 bases from J, with 17 bases in between. The germline V gene encodes CDR1 KGHSH and CDR2 LQKENI. This CDR3 spans 15 amino acids. CDR3 region: CASSLTGTREYGYTF. CDR3 sequence (DNA): TGTGCCAGCTCACTTACCGGGACAAGGGAGTATGGCTACACCTTC.

The chain combines TRBV5-5 with TRBJ2-7; 8 bases map to TRBD1. V lost 7 bases to trimming and J lost 4 bases; unmatched junction nucleotides: 7. Germline-derived CDR1 and CDR2 are SGHKS and YYEKEE (reference sequence). The CDR3 contains 13 residues. The CDR3, as DNA: TGTGCCAGCGCGGACAGGGAATCTTACGAGCAGTACTTC. Amino acids: CASADRESYEQYF.

V usage is TRBV18 and J usage is TRBJ1-2; D possibly corresponds to TRBD1 (6 bases). This CDR3 spans 16 amino acids. The V end was cut by 2 bases, the J end by 4 bases, with 17 bases between. The germline gives CDR1 KGHSH, CDR2 LQKENI. CDR3 in amino acids: CASSPKETQGAYGYTF. CDR3 bases: TGTGCCAGCTCACCAAAGGAGACACAGGGCGCCTATGGCTACACCTTC.

J is TRBJ2-1 and V is TRBV6-1; no reliable D call. The ends were cut back, 3 bases at V and 6 bases at J, with 9 bases in the middle. The germline V gene has CDR1 MNHNS and CDR2 SASEGT. This CDR3 has 13 amino acids. CDR3 region: CASSDGQFNEQFF. CDR3 DNA: TGTGCCAGCAGTGATGGGCAGTTCAATGAGCAGTTCTTC.

The rearrangement joins TRBV2 to TRBJ1-5; perhaps TRBD1 as D (6 bases). CDR1 and CDR2 (germline): SNHLY, FYNNEI. Trimming took off 6 bases at V and 6 bases at J, with 15 bases between the two ends. CDR3 length: 14 amino acids. DNA for the CDR3: TGTGCCAGCAGCGGGGGGCAGGGTCTTCAGCCCCAGCATTTT. It translates to CASSGGQGLQPQHF. The whole variable domain, filled in from reference TRBV2 and TRBJ1-5, reads EPEVTQTPSHQVTQMGQEVILRCVPISNHLYFYWYRQILGQKVEFLVSFYNNEISEKSEIFDDQFSVERPDGSNFTLKIRSTKLEDSAMYFCASSGGQGLQPQHFGDGTRLSIL.

The chain couples TRBV7-8 to TRBJ1-1, with no clear D. The CDR3 has 13 amino acids. Trimming removed 1 base at V and 4 bases at J, with 7 bases between. Germline-derived CDR1 and CDR2 are SGHVS and FQNEAQ. The CDR3 sequence: CASSLGPSTEAFF. The DNA of the CDR3 is TGTGCCAGCAGCTTAGGTCCTAGCACTGAAGCTTTCTTT. The variable domain in full, with the rest retrieved from reference TRBV7-8 and TRBJ1-1, is GAGVSQSPRYKVAKRGQDVALRCDPISGHVSLFWYQQALGQGPEFLTYFQNEAQLDKSGLPSDRFFAERPEGSVSTLKIQRTQQEDSAVYLCASSLGPSTEAFFGQGTRLTVV.

This clone was seen only a few times. J is TRBJ1-4 and V is TRBV10-2, with D possibly being TRBD1 (6 bases). The V gene lost 4 bases and the J gene lost 0 bases, with 12 bases spanning the gap. The CDR3 extends over 16 amino acids. Germline CDR1 and CDR2: WSHSY and SAAADI. Written as DNA, the CDR3 is TGCGCCAGCAGTGGACAGGATCCTGCAACTAATGAAAAACTGTTTTTT. It encodes CASSGQDPATNEKLFF.

The table lists this clone with a count of one. The chain recombines TRBV27 with TRBJ2-7, with 7 bases matching TRBD2. V lost 7 bases and J lost 0; bases outside the gene matches: 6. CDR3 length equals 14 residues. Germline V gives CDR1 MNHEY, CDR2 SMNVEV (reference sequence). The CDR3 is CASTRDYDSYEQYF. The CDR3 nucleotides read TGTGCCAGCACCCGGGACTACGACTCCTACGAGCAGTACTTC.

This CDR3 is CASSLDAAGNSPLHF. Written as DNA, the CDR3 is TGTGCCAGCAGCTTAGACGCCGCGGGGAATTCACCCCTCCACTTT. The V gene is TRBV7-9, the J gene TRBJ1-6, with unresolved D. V dropped 1 base and J dropped 7 bases, with 11 bases sitting between them. The germline gives CDR1 SEHNR, CDR2 FQNEAQ (reference sequence). The CDR3 spans 15 residues.

The chain couples TRBV3-1 (or the pseudogene TRBV3-2) to TRBJ1-1; D unresolved. This CDR3 has 14 residues. The V gene lost 1 base and the J gene lost 6 bases, with 12 bases spanning the gap. CDR1 and CDR2 from the germline V gene are LGHDT and YNNKEL (reference sequence). The CDR3 loop reads CASSQAKLEPEAFF. DNA of the CDR3: TGTGCCAGCAGCCAAGCGAAACTGGAGCCTGAAGCTTTCTTT.

The genes are TRBV5-1 and TRBJ1-2; D is unresolved. V shed 4 bases and J shed 0 bases, with 7 bases lying between them. Germline V gives CDR1 SGHRS, CDR2 YFSETQ. The CDR3 is 13 residues long. The CDR3 nucleotides are TGCGCCAGCAGCCCCTCAGCTAACTATGGCTACACCTTC. It encodes CASSPSANYGYTF.

On this clone itself: Other DNA variants within this sample encode the same CDR3. The CDR3 loop reads CASSLGGGGTDTQYF. The CDR3 DNA is TGTGCCAGCAGCTTGGGCGGGGGAGGGACAGATACGCAGTATTTT. The chain joins TRBV5-4 to TRBJ2-3; 7 bases match TRBD2. The germline gives CDR1 SGHNT, CDR2 YYREEE (reference sequence). V was clipped by 0 bases and J by 3 bases; unmatched bases: 4. The CDR3 totals 15 residues.

V is TRBV18 and J is TRBJ1-3; no clear D. The CDR3 contains 17 residues. Germline-derived CDR1 and CDR2 are KGHSH and LQKENI. Deletions cut 2 bases from V and 0 bases from J, with 14 bases between. CDR3 amino acids: CASSPGVAQFSGNTIYF. CDR3 nucleotides: TGTGCCAGCTCACCAGGAGTGGCACAATTCTCTGGAAACACCATATATTTT.

The V and J genes are TRBV11-2 and TRBJ2-7; TRBD1 aligns across 8 bases. Losses at the gene ends were 5 bases for V and 6 bases for J; bases not matched to a gene: 9. CDR3 length equals 14 residues. Germline V lookup: CDR1 SGHAT, CDR2 FQNNGV. The CDR3 DNA reads TGTGCCAGCAGCCCCGGGACAGGCGGCGGCGAGCAGTACTTC. It is translated as CASSPGTGGGEQYF. The variable domain in full, with the rest retrieved from reference TRBV11-2 and TRBJ2-7, is EAGVAQSPRYKIIEKRQSVAFWCNPISGHATLYWYQQILGQGPKLLIQFQNNGVVDDSQLPKDRFSAERLKGVDSTLKIQPAKLEDSAVYLCASSPGTGGGEQYFGPGTRLTVT.

The V call is TRBV14, the J call TRBJ2-7; D might be TRBD2 (6 bases). CDR1 SGHDN and CDR2 FVKESK come from the germline V gene. CDR3 length: 12 residues. V lost 1 base to trimming and J lost 6 bases, with 7 bases between them. The CDR3 nucleotides are TGTGCCAGCAGCCAAGGGACTACCGAGCAGTACTTC. The encoded protein is CASSQGTTEQYF.

The chain is built from TRBV29-1 and TRBJ1-5, with 9 bases aligning to TRBD1. The CDR3 is 14 residues long. Trimming at V came to 7 bases and at J to 3 bases, leaving 7 bases not matched to a gene. Germline V CDR1 and CDR2: SQVTM, ANQGSEA. CDR3 amino acids: CSAWTGEDNQPQHF. The CDR3 coding sequence is TGCAGCGCCTGGACAGGGGAGGACAATCAGCCCCAGCATTTT.